This T cell receptor (beta chain) stems from a study of T cell responses to AZD1222 COVID-19 vaccine. CDR3 length: 15 amino acids. V was trimmed by 3 bases and J by 7 bases, leaving 21 bases between them. Germline V CDR1 and CDR2: SQVTM, ANQGSEA. The count of this clone is one. Its specificity is not known. Study findings and constraints: Only 5 or 6 AZD1222 recipients were seropositive at baseline. Donors, mostly white British, included more females; clonal diversity was possibly underestimated. Mapped onto spike, vaccine-associated CD4 TCRs spanned it and were dominant at 160-218 and 743-854. After two AZD1222 doses, spike-specific TCR breadth and depth rose versus day 0.

This table comes from immunoSEQ multiplex PCR, and its TCRdb copy is limited to in-frame clones, with some not included. In the table there are about 66,000 clones, about four fifths of which are singletons. The clonotype comes from an adult in good health. J is TRBJ1-2 and V is TRBV29-1; tentatively, D is TRBD1 (5 bases). The sample was peripheral blood, taken on day 0 of MenACWY control vaccination. For the CDR3, the DNA is TGCAGCGTTGAGGGTCCGTATGGGGGAGCGGGTGGCTACACCTTC. It specifies CSVEGPYGGAGGYTF.